Listed below are T cell receptor beta chains from one sample, sequenced in a study of CXCR3-negative and CXCR3-positive naive CD8 T cells. TCRdb re-called the 5' RACE reads; every CDR3 protein appears as one record, without DNA. This sample carries approximately 58,000 distinct CDR3 sequences, with approximately 0.42% going to the ten biggest clones. Sequences were obtained from naive CXCR3- CD8+ T cells from blood. These receptors all come from a human donor in good health. Some clones in this sample may be carry-over from other donors' samples. Both conserved end residues are part of each CDR3. Clone size, where shown, is once, few, many, or a class for clones that have expanded.

length: 15
V: TRBV6-5
J: TRBJ2-5
size: -
CDR3: CASSGDGTRQETQYF

length: 14
V: TRBV5-6
J: TRBJ2-5
size: -
CDR3: CASSLSEGEETQYF

length: 12
V: TRBV6-2/TRBV6-3
J: TRBJ2-5
size: -
CDR3: CAIKLTQETQYF

length: 15
V: TRBV9
J: TRBJ2-6
size: -
CDR3: CASSAQGAGANVLTF

length: 15
V: TRBV4-2
J: TRBJ2-3
size: -
CDR3: CASSQDIASPDTQYF

length: 14
V: TRBV29-1
J: TRBJ2-7
size: -
CDR3: CSVELAGSSYEQYF

length: 13
V: TRBV9
J: TRBJ2-7
size: -
CDR3: CASSEGGSYEQYF

length: 14
V: TRBV7-3
J: TRBJ1-1
size: -
CDR3: CASSPQAGGTEAFF

length: 13
V: TRBV29-1
J: TRBJ2-7
size: -
CDR3: CSVPGVVQSEQYF

length: 14
V: TRBV6-5
J: TRBJ2-5
size: -
CDR3: CASSPRDGKETQYF

length: 15
V: TRBV4-3
J: TRBJ2-3
size: -
CDR3: CASTQGGRSADTQYF

length: 15
V: TRBV28
J: TRBJ2-2
size: -
CDR3: CASSPGTGNTGELFF

length: 14
V: TRBV29-1
J: TRBJ2-7
size: -
CDR3: CSVEAEDSSYEQYF

length: 15
V: TRBV7-6
J: TRBJ2-7
size: -
CDR3: CASSQTTGASYEQYF

length: 13
V: TRBV12-3/TRBV12-4
J: TRBJ2-7
size: -
CDR3: CASSLDNSYEQYF

length: 13
V: TRBV29-1
J: TRBJ2-2
size: -
CDR3: CSVGGGNTGELFF

length: 15
V: TRBV4-3
J: TRBJ2-7
size: -
CDR3: CASSPSSRVSYEQYF

length: 15
V: TRBV7-2
J: TRBJ2-5
size: -
CDR3: CASSPSPGVRETQYF

length: 15
V: TRBV20-1
J: TRBJ1-4
size: -
CDR3: CSAREGGAGNEKLFF

length: 15
V: TRBV21-1
J: TRBJ1-2
size: -
CDR3: CASSKEGGRNYGYTF

length: 11
V: TRBV29-1
J: TRBJ2-7
size: -
CDR3: CSVEGSPEQYF

length: 16
V: TRBV4-3
J: TRBJ2-3
size: -
CDR3: CASSQLRERGTDTQYF

length: 18
V: TRBV5-1
J: TRBJ2-3
size: -
CDR3: CASSLPADGTGPADTQYF

length: 15
V: TRBV10-2
J: TRBJ2-7
size: -
CDR3: CASSEEGPVAYEQYF

length: 14
V: TRBV7-8
J: TRBJ2-7
size: -
CDR3: CASSASTGRYEQYF

length: 15
V: TRBV7-2
J: TRBJ2-1
size: -
CDR3: CASSLSSSSYNEQFF

length: 16
V: TRBV4-2
J: TRBJ1-3
size: -
CDR3: CASSQATRTDGNTIYF

length: 12
V: TRBV10-3
J: TRBJ2-3
size: medium-sized
CDR3: CATGTATDTQYF

length: 16
V: TRBV12-3/TRBV12-4
J: TRBJ2-2
size: -
CDR3: CASSSGGEFLPGELFF

length: 18
V: TRBV23-1
J: TRBJ2-2
size: -
CDR3: CASSQSSAAGGCTGELFF

length: 17
V: TRBV4-1
J: TRBJ2-5
size: -
CDR3: CASSQRDREWDQETQYF

length: 13
V: TRBV29-1
J: TRBJ2-2
size: -
CDR3: CSVEWGGPGELFF

length: 19
V: TRBV15
J: TRBJ2-1
size: -
CDR3: CATSRTDRVRYGSYNEQFF

length: 13
V: TRBV29-1
J: TRBJ2-5
size: -
CDR3: CSVSQGRQKTQYF

length: 14
V: TRBV5-1
J: TRBJ2-7
size: -
CDR3: CASSTWTGSYEQYF

length: 15
V: TRBV29-1
J: TRBJ2-5
size: -
CDR3: CSVVVDSSPQETQYF

length: 14
V: TRBV30
J: TRBJ1-1
size: -
CDR3: CAWSPGTGNTEAFF

length: 15
V: TRBV9
J: TRBJ1-6
size: -
CDR3: CASSVDNSYNSPLHF

length: 18
V: TRBV7-9
J: TRBJ2-5
size: -
CDR3: CASSPVGLAGGLQETQYF

length: 16
V: TRBV6-4
J: TRBJ2-3
size: -
CDR3: CASSEFGGGPADTQYF

length: 15
V: TRBV29-1
J: TRBJ2-7
size: -
CDR3: CSVEGYRDRTYEQYF

length: 14
V: TRBV29-1
J: TRBJ2-7
size: -
CDR3: CSVEVSGATYEQYF

length: 19
V: TRBV14
J: TRBJ1-1
size: -
CDR3: CASSQDSAAGVGMNTEAFF

length: 15
V: TRBV25-1
J: TRBJ2-5
size: -
CDR3: CASSQTGTHQETQYF

length: 13
V: TRBV15
J: TRBJ1-5
size: -
CDR3: CATSASGNQPQHF

length: 13
V: TRBV12-5
J: TRBJ2-7
size: -
CDR3: CASGLGAFYEQYF

length: 17
V: TRBV11-2
J: TRBJ2-5
size: -
CDR3: CASSSTTGTSLGETQYF

length: 13
V: TRBV29-1
J: TRBJ2-2
size: -
CDR3: CSVLDSNTGELFF

length: 15
V: TRBV5-1
J: TRBJ2-1
size: -
CDR3: CASSPHSSSYNEQFF

length: 13
V: TRBV6-5
J: TRBJ2-7
size: -
CDR3: CASSPYGAYEQYF

length: 16
V: TRBV20-1
J: TRBJ1-3
size: -
CDR3: CSAKNRGSRDGNTIYF

length: 16
V: TRBV9
J: TRBJ2-1
size: -
CDR3: CASSVGSSGAYNEQFF

length: 16
V: TRBV7-6
J: TRBJ2-2
size: -
CDR3: CASSVYRGGNTWELFF

length: 15
V: TRBV7-2
J: TRBJ2-7
size: -
CDR3: CASSLSRDSSYEQYF

length: 15
V: TRBV29-1
J: TRBJ2-7
size: -
CDR3: CSVEADRESSYEQYF

length: 16
V: TRBV6-2/TRBV6-3
J: TRBJ1-6
size: -
CDR3: CASSYFGTEDNSPLHF